One sample yielded the 32 T cell receptor beta chains listed below, sequenced in a study of T cell responses to AZD1222 COVID-19 vaccine. Profiling relied on immunoSEQ multiplex PCR, and the TCRdb table lists in-frame clones only, not all of them. The profile shows about 100,000 clones, about 89% of them singletons. The sample here was peripheral blood, taken on day 0 of MenACWY control vaccination. Every receptor here comes from an adult in good health.

This clone was seen a handful of times. The chain joins TRBV5-1 to TRBJ1-2; TRBD1 matches at 8 bases. The germline V gene encodes CDR1 SGHRS and CDR2 YFSETQ. V shed 2 bases and J 13 bases; nucleotides not matched to a gene: 7. This CDR3 region has 12 residues. CDR3 in amino acids: CASSLAGQDSTF. Written as DNA, the CDR3 is TGCGCCAGCAGCTTAGCGGGACAGGACTCCACCTTC.

This clone has just a few counts. The rearrangement uses TRBV19 and TRBJ2-7; 8 bases map to TRBD1. Germline values: CDR1 LNHDA, CDR2 SQIVND (reference sequence). The J segment lost 7 bases and the V segment lost 2 bases, leaving 7 bases of the junction unmatched. The CDR3 spans 14 residues. CDR3 amino acids: CASSISDRGGEQYF. The CDR3, as DNA: TGTGCCAGTAGTATAAGCGACAGGGGTGGTGAGCAGTACTTC.

This rearrangement joins TRBV19 to TRBJ1-1; D remains ambiguous. This CDR3 has 16 residues. CDR1 and CDR2 (germline): LNHDA, SQIVND (reference sequence). V was clipped by 3 bases and J by 3 bases, with 17 bases between them. CDR3 loop: CASSMGYAPLYTEAFF. The CDR3 nucleotides are TGTGCCAGTAGTATGGGTTATGCTCCTTTATACACTGAAGCTTTCTTT. The full variable domain, rest sourced from reference TRBV19 and TRBJ1-1, is DGGITQSPKYLFRKEGQNVTLSCEQNLNHDAMYWYRQDPGQGLRLIYYSQIVNDFQKGDIAEGYSVSREKKESFPLTVTSAQKNPTAFYLCASSMGYAPLYTEAFFGQGTRLTVV.

The J gene is TRBJ2-7, the V gene TRBV28; the match to TRBD2 covers 7 bases. V lost 5 bases and J lost 0; bases outside the gene matches: 7. This CDR3 has 15 residues. Germline V gene sequence: CDR1 MDHEN, CDR2 SYDVKM. The CDR3 is CASSPAGRSSYEQYF. CDR3 nucleotide sequence: TGTGCCAGCAGTCCAGCGGGGAGGAGCTCCTACGAGCAGTACTTC.

V is TRBV4-1 and J is TRBJ2-3, with TRBD1 as a possible D gene (5 bases). V gave up 5 bases and J gave up 4 bases, with 7 bases separating them. This CDR3 has 12 residues. Germline-derived CDR1 and CDR2 are MGHRA and YSYEKL. The CDR3 sequence is CASSETADTQYF. DNA of the CDR3: TGCGCCAGCAGCGAGACAGCAGATACGCAGTATTTT.

The V call is TRBV5-1, the J call TRBJ1-2, with TRBD1 matching 7 bases. The CDR3 consists of 15 residues. The J segment lost 5 bases and the V segment lost 2 bases, leaving 9 bases of the junction unmatched. Per germline, CDR1 SGHRS and CDR2 YFSETQ. CDR3: CASSFKLDRKYGYTF. CDR3 bases: TGCGCCAGCAGCTTCAAACTGGACAGGAAGTATGGCTACACCTTC.

V is TRBV28 and J is TRBJ2-7; possibly TRBD2 for D (5 bases). There are 17 residues in the CDR3. Between the trimmed V and J ends, which lost 5 bases and 8 bases, there was a span of 28 bases. Germline loops: CDR1 MDHEN, CDR2 SYDVKM. The CDR3 coding sequence is TGTGCCAGCAGTGTACCCGGGTTGGCGGGCTCCGGGTACCAGCAGTACTTC. It yields the protein CASSVPGLAGSGYQQYF.

This clone came up a few times. V gene TRBV21-1 combines with J gene TRBJ1-6; the tabulated D call, TRBD1, remains unverified against the DNA. TRBV21-1 is a pseudogene locus. The length of the CDR3 is 18 residues. The CDR3 coding sequence is TGTGCCAGCAGCAGAGCGCCCCAAAAAAGGGGGTATAATTCACCCCTCCACTTT. Amino acid sequence: CASSRAPQKRGYNSPLHF.

The genes are TRBV11-2 and TRBJ2-7; 7 positions agree with TRBD1. This CDR3 is built from 15 residues. The V gene end was trimmed by 2 bases and the J gene end by 0 bases; junction bases not matched to a gene: 4. Germline values: CDR1 SGHAT, CDR2 FQNNGV. Here the CDR3 DNA reads TGTGCCAGCAGCTTATCAGGGGGTGTCTCCTACGAGCAGTACTTC. Its translation: CASSLSGGVSYEQYF.

The chain recombines TRBV7-2 with TRBJ2-5; 9 bases are a match to TRBD2. CDR3 length equals 14 residues. Germline V gene data show CDR1 as SGHTA and CDR2 as FQGNSA. V was pared by 3 bases and J by 5 bases, with 4 bases of the junction left unmatched. The CDR3 sequence is CASSLAGGPETQYF. The DNA for the CDR3 is TGTGCCAGCAGCTTGGCGGGAGGGCCGGAGACCCAGTACTTC.

The rearrangement links TRBV19 to TRBJ2-4, with D maybe TRBD1 (5 bases). V gave up 6 bases and J gave up 3 bases, with 12 bases separating them. Germline CDR1 reads LNHDA; CDR2 reads SQIVND (reference sequence). The CDR3 runs to 14 residues. This CDR3 reads CASSEQDGKNIQYF. In DNA, the CDR3 is TGTGCCAGTAGCGAACAGGACGGCAAAAACATTCAGTACTTC.

This rearrangement joins TRBV28 to TRBJ1-2, with 9 bases matching TRBD1. This CDR3 has 15 residues. The germline CDR1 and CDR2 sequences are MDHEN and SYDVKM. Trimming took 6 bases from V and 5 from J; bases not matched to a gene: 10. The CDR3 sequence is CASRLQGAVGYGYTF. The CDR3, as DNA: TGTGCCAGCAGGTTACAGGGGGCTGTTGGGTATGGCTACACCTTC.

Of note for this clone: Other nucleotide sequences in the sample specify the same CDR3. V is TRBV7-2 and J is TRBJ1-3, with a weak D call TRBD1 (5 bases). Germline CDR1 and CDR2: SGHTA and FQGNSA. With 5 bases removed from V and 2 bases from J, the gap between germline ends came to 10 bases. This CDR3 comprises 14 residues. CDR3 loop: CASSLWGPGNTIYF. The DNA for the CDR3 is TGTGCCAGCAGCCTTTGGGGCCCTGGAAACACCATATATTTT.

The V call is TRBV5-1, the J call TRBJ2-1, with 11 bases that match TRBD2. Germline V gene lookup returns CDR1 SGHRS and CDR2 YFSETQ. CDR3 length: 14 amino acids. J was trimmed by 13 bases and V by 1 base; bases with no gene match: 7. The CDR3 region is CASSLKLAGAFQFF. In DNA, the CDR3 is TGCGCCAGCAGCTTGAAACTAGCGGGAGCCTTCCAGTTCTTC.

V is TRBV10-3 and J is TRBJ1-2; D is unclear. The CDR3 sequence is 15 residues long. The germline V gene has CDR1 ENHRY and CDR2 SYGVKD. The V gene lost 2 bases and the J gene lost 8 bases, with 18 bases spanning the gap. The CDR3 sequence is CAISENPDRMGGYTF. In DNA form, the CDR3 reads TGTGCCATCAGTGAGAACCCCGACCGCATGGGGGGCTACACCTTC.

As DNA, the CDR3 is TGTGCCAGCAGTTTACTAGAGGGCGGTGAAAAACTGTTTTTT. Translated: CASSLLEGGEKLFF. The rearrangement joins TRBV28 to TRBJ1-4; D is ambiguous. V was cut by 2 bases and J by 7 bases, with 11 bases left in between. The CDR3 length is 14 residues. The germline CDR1 and CDR2 sequences are MDHEN and SYDVKM.

The chain has TRBV10-3 and TRBJ1-2; 7 nucleotides line up with TRBD1. Germline values: CDR1 ENHRY, CDR2 SYGVKD. This CDR3 is built from 14 residues. Trimming at V came to 7 bases and at J to 2 bases, leaving 7 bases not matched to a gene. In nucleotides, the CDR3 is TGTGCCATCACCCCAGACAGGGCCAACTATGGCTACACCTTC. This gives the protein CAITPDRANYGYTF.

There are many counts of this clone. The rearrangement uses TRBV2 and TRBJ2-1; D gene unclear. The CDR3 spans 16 residues. CDR1 is SNHLY, CDR2 FYNNEI, per germline. Trimming left V 2 bases short and J 0 bases short, with 11 bases between. The chain's CDR3 is CASSEWVSGSYNEQFF. The CDR3 nucleotides are TGTGCCAGCAGTGAATGGGTGTCGGGCTCCTACAATGAGCAGTTCTTC.

A single count supports this clone. The chain couples TRBV18 to TRBJ2-5; possibly TRBD1 for D (6 bases). The CDR3 spans 14 residues. V was shortened by 2 bases and J by 4 bases, with 11 bases between the two germline ends. Germline V lookup: CDR1 KGHSH, CDR2 LQKENI. The CDR3: CASSPTGTPETQYF. CDR3 nucleotide sequence: TGTGCCAGCTCACCAACCGGGACACCAGAGACCCAGTACTTC.

This clone has just one count. This rearrangement joins TRBV28 to TRBJ2-1; the match to TRBD2 covers 11 bases. J gave up 3 bases and V 6 bases, and 4 bases lay outside the gene matches. This CDR3 comprises 15 residues. CDR1 MDHEN and CDR2 SYDVKM come from the germline V gene. The CDR3 coding sequence is TGTGCCAGCAGCCCTACTAGCGGGGGCTACAATGAGCAGTTCTTC. Translating gives CASSPTSGGYNEQFF.

The V call is TRBV5-1, the J call TRBJ2-3; 8 bases match TRBD1. With 0 bases clipped from V and 5 bases from J, the junction kept 8 bases outside the gene matches. This CDR3 has 16 amino acids. Germline CDR1 is SGHRS and CDR2 is YFSETQ. The CDR3 region has the DNA TGCGCCAGCAGCTTGGCCGTCGGACAGGGTCAAGATACGCAGTATTTT. Encoded protein: CASSLAVGQGQDTQYF. The entire variable domain, with the rest obtained from reference TRBV5-1 and TRBJ2-3, is as follows: KAGVTQTPRYLIKTRGQQVTLSCSPISGHRSVSWYQQTPGQGLQFLFEYFSETQRNKGNFPGRFSGRQFSNSRSEMNVSTLELGDSALYLCASSLAVGQGQDTQYFGPGTRLTVL.

This chain uses TRBV30 with TRBJ2-5; TRBD1 matches 9 bases. The V and J ends lost 5 bases and 5 bases, in that order; junction bases with no gene match: 3. Germline-derived CDR1 and CDR2 are GTSNPN and SVGIG (reference sequence). This CDR3 has 12 residues. DNA for the CDR3: TGTGCCTGGGGACAGGGGTCGGAGACCCAGTACTTC. This encodes CAWGQGSETQYF.

This chain connects TRBV5-4 to TRBJ2-6; 10 bases fit TRBD1. Unmatched junction bases numbered 10, after V lost 3 bases and J lost 4 bases. Germline CDR1 and CDR2: SGHNT and YYREEE (reference sequence). The CDR3 runs 18 residues. CDR3 coding DNA: TGTGCCAGCAGCTCGGCGGTGACAGGGGGCATGGGGGCCAACGTCCTGACTTTC. Amino acid sequence: CASSSAVTGGMGANVLTF.

This chain joins TRBV6-5 and TRBJ1-2; D unclear. Germline loops: CDR1 MNHEY, CDR2 SVGAGI. With 0 bases removed from V and 2 bases from J, the gap between germline ends came to 7 bases. CDR3 size: 14 residues. The CDR3 DNA is TGTGCCAGCAGTTACTCGATGCAGAACTATGGCTACACCTTC. This encodes CASSYSMQNYGYTF.

DNA of the CDR3: TGTGCCAGCAGCTTATTCTACGTGGGGCAGAATCAGCCCCAGCATTTT. This encodes CASSLFYVGQNQPQHF. The chain carries TRBV7-2 and TRBJ1-5; TRBD1 might be the D (5 bases). Between the trimmed V and J ends, which lost 2 bases and 4 bases, there was a span of 15 bases. Germline loops: CDR1 SGHTA, CDR2 FQGNSA. The CDR3 sequence is 16 residues long. Full variable domain (rest looked up from reference TRBV7-2 and TRBJ1-5): GAGVSQSPSNKVTEKGKDVELRCDPISGHTALYWYRQSLGQGLEFLIYFQGNSAPDKSGLPSDRFSAERTGGSVSTLTIQRTQQEDSAVYLCASSLFYVGQNQPQHFGDGTRLSIL.

This clone came up once. CDR3 in amino acids: CASSLAAPHNEQFF. For the CDR3, the DNA is TGCGCCAGCAGCTTGGCCGCTCCCCACAATGAGCAGTTCTTC. The V and J genes are TRBV5-1 and TRBJ2-1; D ambiguous. Trimming shortened V by 0 bases and J by 5 bases, and 9 bases separated the two germline ends. The CDR3 is 14 amino acids. The germline gives CDR1 SGHRS, CDR2 YFSETQ.

In DNA, the CDR3 is TGTGCCAGCAGCCCGACTGGACAGGGGGCATCAGATACGCAGTATTTT. Encoded protein: CASSPTGQGASDTQYF. This chain uses TRBV7-2 with TRBJ2-3; 11 nucleotides align to TRBD1. With 5 bases clipped from V and 4 bases from J, the junction kept 8 bases outside the gene matches. CDR3 size: 16 residues. Germline V CDR1 and CDR2: SGHTA, FQGNSA.

V and J are TRBV6-5 and TRBJ1-6, with D tentatively TRBD1 (5 bases). This CDR3 has 14 amino acids. V gave up 6 bases and J gave up 11 bases, with 17 bases separating them. Germline V CDR1 and CDR2: MNHEY, SVGAGI. This CDR3 reads CASSLGRVWAPLHF. CDR3 in DNA: TGTGCCAGCAGCCTCGGCAGGGTATGGGCACCCCTCCACTTT.

The gene calls are TRBV6-1 and TRBJ1-2; tentatively, D is TRBD1 (5 bases). The CDR3 runs 16 residues. The V end was cut by 0 bases, the J end by 1 base, with 12 bases between. CDR1 is MNHNS, CDR2 SASEGT, per germline. The CDR3 DNA reads TGTGCCAGCAGTGAAGCTCACAGGAGATTTAACTATGGCTACACCTTC. Protein sequence: CASSEAHRRFNYGYTF.

The chain is built from TRBV7-2 and TRBJ2-2; D possibly corresponds to TRBD2 (6 bases). CDR1 and CDR2 from the germline V gene are SGHTA and FQGNSA. CDR3 size: 15 residues. V was pared by 7 bases and J by 2 bases, with 14 bases between. CDR3 amino acids: CASTQGGANTGELFF. The CDR3 region has the DNA TGTGCCAGCACCCAGGGAGGAGCAAACACCGGGGAGCTGTTTTTT. Full variable domain (rest looked up from reference TRBV7-2 and TRBJ2-2): GAGVSQSPSNKVTEKGKDVELRCDPISGHTALYWYRQSLGQGLEFLIYFQGNSAPDKSGLPSDRFSAERTGGSVSTLTIQRTQQEDSAVYLCASTQGGANTGELFFGEGSRLTVL.

Notes on this clone: One junction end disagrees with the germline gene, perhaps due to a read error. This rearrangement joins TRBV30 to TRBJ1-1; tentative D call: TRBD1 (5 bases). This CDR3 is built from 11 residues. Germline V gives CDR1 GTSNPN, CDR2 SVGIG (reference sequence). The CDR3 loop reads CSSRAVTEAFF. CDR3 nucleotides: TGCTCTTCCAGGGCGGTCACTGAAGCTTTCTTT.

The rearrangement links TRBV27 to TRBJ2-5; TRBD2 agrees at 8 bases. Germline loops: CDR1 MNHEY, CDR2 SMNVEV (reference sequence). The CDR3 extends over 14 amino acids. V shed 6 bases, J shed 2 bases, and the junction held 5 bases outside the gene matches. The CDR3 is CASRGLVGQETQYF. In nucleotides, the CDR3 is TGTGCCAGCAGGGGACTAGTGGGGCAAGAGACCCAGTACTTC.